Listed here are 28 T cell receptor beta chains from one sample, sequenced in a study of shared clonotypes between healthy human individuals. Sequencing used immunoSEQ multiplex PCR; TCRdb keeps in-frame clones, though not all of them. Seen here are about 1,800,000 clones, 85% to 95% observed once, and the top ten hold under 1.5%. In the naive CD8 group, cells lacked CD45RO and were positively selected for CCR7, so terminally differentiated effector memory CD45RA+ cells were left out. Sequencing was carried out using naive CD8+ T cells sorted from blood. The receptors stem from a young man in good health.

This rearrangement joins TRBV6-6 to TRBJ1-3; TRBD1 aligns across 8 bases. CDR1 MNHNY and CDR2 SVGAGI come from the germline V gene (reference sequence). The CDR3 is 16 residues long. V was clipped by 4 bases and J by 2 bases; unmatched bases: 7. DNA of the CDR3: TGTGCCAGCAGTTTATCGCAGGGGGCGCCTGGAAACACCATATATTTT. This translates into CASSLSQGAPGNTIYF.

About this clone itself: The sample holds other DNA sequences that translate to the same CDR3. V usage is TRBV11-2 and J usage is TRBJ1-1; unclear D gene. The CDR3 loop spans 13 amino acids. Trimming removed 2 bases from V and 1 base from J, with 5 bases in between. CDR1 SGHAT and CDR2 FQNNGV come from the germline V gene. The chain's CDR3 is CASSLSPNTEAFF. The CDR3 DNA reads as TGTGCCAGCAGCTTAAGTCCGAACACTGAAGCTTTCTTT.

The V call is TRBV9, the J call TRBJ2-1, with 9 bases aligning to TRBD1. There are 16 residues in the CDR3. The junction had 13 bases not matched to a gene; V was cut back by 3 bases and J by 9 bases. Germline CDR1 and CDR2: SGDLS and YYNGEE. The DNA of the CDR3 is TGTGCCAGCAGCGAACGCACGGGGACAGGGTATAGTGAGCAGTTCTTC. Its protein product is CASSERTGTGYSEQFF.

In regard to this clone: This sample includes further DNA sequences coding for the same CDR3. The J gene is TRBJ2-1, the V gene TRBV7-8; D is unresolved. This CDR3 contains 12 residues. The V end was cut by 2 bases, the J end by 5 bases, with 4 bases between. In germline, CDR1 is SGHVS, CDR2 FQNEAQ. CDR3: CASSLRDNEQFF. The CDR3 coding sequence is TGTGCCAGCAGCTTACGTGACAATGAGCAGTTCTTC. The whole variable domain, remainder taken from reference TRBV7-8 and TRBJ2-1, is GAGVSQSPRYKVAKRGQDVALRCDPISGHVSLFWYQQALGQGPEFLTYFQNEAQLDKSGLPSDRFFAERPEGSVSTLKIQRTQQEDSAVYLCASSLRDNEQFFGPGTRLTVL.

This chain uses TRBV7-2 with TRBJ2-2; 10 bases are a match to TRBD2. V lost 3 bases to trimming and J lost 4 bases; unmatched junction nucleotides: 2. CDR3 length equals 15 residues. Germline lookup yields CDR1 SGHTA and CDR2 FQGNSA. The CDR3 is CASSFRTSGTGELFF. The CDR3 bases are TGTGCCAGCAGCTTCCGGACTAGCGGCACCGGGGAGCTGTTTTTT. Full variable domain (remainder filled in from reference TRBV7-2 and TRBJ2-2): GAGVSQSPSNKVTEKGKDVELRCDPISGHTALYWYRQSLGQGLEFLIYFQGNSAPDKSGLPSDRFSAERTGGSVSTLTIQRTQQEDSAVYLCASSFRTSGTGELFFGEGSRLTVL.

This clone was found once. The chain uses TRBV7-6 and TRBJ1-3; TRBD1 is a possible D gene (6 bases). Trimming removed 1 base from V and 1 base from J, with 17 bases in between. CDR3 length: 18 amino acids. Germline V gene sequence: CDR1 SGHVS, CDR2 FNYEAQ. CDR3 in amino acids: CASSLEVPGAESGNTIYF. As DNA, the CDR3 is TGTGCCAGCAGCTTAGAGGTGCCGGGGGCAGAGTCTGGAAACACCATATATTTT.

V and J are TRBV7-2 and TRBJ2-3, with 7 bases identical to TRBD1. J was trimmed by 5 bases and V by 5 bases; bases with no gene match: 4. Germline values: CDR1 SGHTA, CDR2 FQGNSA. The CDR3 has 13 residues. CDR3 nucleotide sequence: TGTGCCAGCAGCCCTCAGGGGGAAGATACGCAGTATTTT. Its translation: CASSPQGEDTQYF.

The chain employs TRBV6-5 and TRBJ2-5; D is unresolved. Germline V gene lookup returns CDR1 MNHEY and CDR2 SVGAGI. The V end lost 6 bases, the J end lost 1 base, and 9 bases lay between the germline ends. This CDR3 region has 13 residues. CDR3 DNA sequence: TGTGCCAGCAGCCTGACGGCCCAAGAGACCCAGTACTTC. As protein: CASSLTAQETQYF.

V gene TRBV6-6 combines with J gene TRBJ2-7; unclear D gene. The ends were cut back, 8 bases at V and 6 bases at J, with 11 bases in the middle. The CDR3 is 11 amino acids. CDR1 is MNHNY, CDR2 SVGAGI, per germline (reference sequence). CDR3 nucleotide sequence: TGTGCCAGCTCCCTTATGGCCGAGCAGTACTTC. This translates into CASSLMAEQYF.

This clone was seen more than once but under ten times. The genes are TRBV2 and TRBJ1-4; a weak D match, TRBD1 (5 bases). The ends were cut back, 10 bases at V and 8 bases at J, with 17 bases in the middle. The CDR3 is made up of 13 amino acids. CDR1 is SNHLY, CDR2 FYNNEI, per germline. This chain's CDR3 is CATTREGWEKLFF. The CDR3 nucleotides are TGTGCCACGACCAGGGAGGGTTGGGAAAAACTGTTTTTT.

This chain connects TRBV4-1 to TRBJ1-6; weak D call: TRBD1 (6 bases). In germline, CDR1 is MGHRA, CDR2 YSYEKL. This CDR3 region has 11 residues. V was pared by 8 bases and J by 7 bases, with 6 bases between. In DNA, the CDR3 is TGCGCCAGCGGACAGAATTCACCCCTCCACTTT. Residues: CASGQNSPLHF.

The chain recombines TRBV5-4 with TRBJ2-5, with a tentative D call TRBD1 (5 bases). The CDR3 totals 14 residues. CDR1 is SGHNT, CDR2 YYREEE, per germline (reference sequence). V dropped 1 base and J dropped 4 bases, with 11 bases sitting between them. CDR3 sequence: CASSLYVGAETQYF. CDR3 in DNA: TGTGCCAGCAGCTTGTATGTAGGGGCAGAGACCCAGTACTTC.

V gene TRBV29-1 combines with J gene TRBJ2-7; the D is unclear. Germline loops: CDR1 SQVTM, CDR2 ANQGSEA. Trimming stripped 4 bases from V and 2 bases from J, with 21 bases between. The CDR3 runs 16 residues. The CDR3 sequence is CSVGYSPQLITYEQYF. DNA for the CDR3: TGCAGCGTTGGATATTCGCCGCAGCTGATTACCTACGAGCAGTACTTC.

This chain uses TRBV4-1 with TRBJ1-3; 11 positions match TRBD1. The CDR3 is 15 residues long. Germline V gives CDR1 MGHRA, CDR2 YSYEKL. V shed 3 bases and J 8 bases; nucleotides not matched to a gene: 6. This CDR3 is CASSHFRDRGDTIYF. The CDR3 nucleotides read TGCGCCAGCAGCCACTTCCGGGACAGGGGGGACACCATATATTTT.

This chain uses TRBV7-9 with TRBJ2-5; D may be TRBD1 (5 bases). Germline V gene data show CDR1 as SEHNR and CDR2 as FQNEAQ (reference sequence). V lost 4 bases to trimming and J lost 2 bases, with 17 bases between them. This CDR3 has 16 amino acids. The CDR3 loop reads CASSSYSTGVQETQYF. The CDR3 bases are TGTGCCAGCAGCTCCTACTCTACAGGTGTTCAAGAGACCCAGTACTTC.

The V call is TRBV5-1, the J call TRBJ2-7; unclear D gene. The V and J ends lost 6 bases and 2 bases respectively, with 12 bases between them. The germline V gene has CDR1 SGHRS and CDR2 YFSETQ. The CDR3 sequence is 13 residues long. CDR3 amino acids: CASILTVPYEQYF. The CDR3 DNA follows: TGCGCCAGCATTCTTACCGTTCCCTACGAGCAGTACTTC.

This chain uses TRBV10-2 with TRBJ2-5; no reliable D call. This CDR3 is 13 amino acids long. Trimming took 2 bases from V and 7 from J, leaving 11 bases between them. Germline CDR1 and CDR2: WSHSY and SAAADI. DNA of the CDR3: TGCGCCAGCAGTGAGGCCTTGCTGTGGACCCAGTACTTC. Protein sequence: CASSEALLWTQYF.

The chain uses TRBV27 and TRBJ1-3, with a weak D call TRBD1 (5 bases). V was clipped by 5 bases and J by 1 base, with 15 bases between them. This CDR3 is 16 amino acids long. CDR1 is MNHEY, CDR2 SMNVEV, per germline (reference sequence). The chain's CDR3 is CASSPSGHLSGNTIYF. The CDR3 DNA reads TGTGCCAGCAGTCCCTCCGGACACTTATCTGGAAACACCATATATTTT.

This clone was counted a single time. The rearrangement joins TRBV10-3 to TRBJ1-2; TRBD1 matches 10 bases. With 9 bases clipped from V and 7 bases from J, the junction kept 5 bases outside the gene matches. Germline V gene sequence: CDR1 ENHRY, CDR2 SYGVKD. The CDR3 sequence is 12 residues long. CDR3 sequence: CAMATGGTGYTF. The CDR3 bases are TGTGCCATGGCGACAGGGGGCACTGGCTACACCTTC.

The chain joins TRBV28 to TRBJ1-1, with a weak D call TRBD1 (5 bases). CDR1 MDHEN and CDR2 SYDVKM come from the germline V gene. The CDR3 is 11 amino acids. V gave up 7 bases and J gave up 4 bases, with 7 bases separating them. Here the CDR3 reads CASTGTTEAFF. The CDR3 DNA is TGTGCCAGCACGGGGACCACTGAAGCTTTCTTT.

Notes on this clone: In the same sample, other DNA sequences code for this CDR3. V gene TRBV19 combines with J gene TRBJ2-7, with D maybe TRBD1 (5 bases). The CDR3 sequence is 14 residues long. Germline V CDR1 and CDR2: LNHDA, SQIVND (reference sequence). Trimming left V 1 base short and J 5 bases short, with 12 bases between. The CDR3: CASSIGQGLDEQYF. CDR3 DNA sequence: TGTGCCAGTAGTATAGGGCAGGGTTTGGACGAGCAGTACTTC.

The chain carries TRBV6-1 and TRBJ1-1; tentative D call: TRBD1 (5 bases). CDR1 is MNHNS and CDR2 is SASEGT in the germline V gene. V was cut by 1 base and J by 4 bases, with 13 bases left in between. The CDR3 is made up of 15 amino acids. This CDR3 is CASSEGQWVITEAFF. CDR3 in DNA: TGTGCCAGCAGTGAAGGACAGTGGGTAATCACTGAAGCTTTCTTT.

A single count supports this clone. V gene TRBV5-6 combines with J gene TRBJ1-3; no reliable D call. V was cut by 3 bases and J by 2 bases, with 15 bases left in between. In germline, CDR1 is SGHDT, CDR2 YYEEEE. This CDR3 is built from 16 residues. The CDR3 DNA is TGTGCCAGCAGCTCTTACCCCGCACCAGCTGGAAACACCATATATTTT. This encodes CASSSYPAPAGNTIYF.

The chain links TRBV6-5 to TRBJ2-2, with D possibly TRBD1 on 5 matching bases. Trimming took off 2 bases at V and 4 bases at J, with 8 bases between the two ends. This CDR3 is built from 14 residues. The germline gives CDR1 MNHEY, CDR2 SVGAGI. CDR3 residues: CASSYAGRTGELFF. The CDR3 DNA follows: TGTGCCAGCAGTTACGCAGGGCGCACCGGGGAGCTGTTTTTT.

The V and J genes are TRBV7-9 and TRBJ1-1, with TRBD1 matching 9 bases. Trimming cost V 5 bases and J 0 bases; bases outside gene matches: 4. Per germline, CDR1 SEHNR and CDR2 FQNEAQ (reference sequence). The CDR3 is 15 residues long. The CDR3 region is CASSQQGAVNTEAFF. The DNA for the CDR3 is TGTGCCAGCAGCCAACAGGGGGCGGTGAACACTGAAGCTTTCTTT.

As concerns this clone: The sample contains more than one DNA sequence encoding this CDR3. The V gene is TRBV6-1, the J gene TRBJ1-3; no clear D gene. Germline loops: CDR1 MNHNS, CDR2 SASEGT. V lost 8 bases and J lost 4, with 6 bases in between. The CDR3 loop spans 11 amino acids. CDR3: CASGPGNTIYF. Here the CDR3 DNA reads TGTGCCAGCGGCCCGGGAAACACCATATATTTT.

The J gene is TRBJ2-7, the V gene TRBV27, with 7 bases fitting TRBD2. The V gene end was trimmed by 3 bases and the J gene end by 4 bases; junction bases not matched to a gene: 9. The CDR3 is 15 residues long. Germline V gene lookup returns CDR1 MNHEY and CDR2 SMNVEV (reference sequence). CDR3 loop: CASSLRGTFVYEQYF. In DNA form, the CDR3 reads TGTGCCAGCAGTTTGCGGGGGACTTTCGTGTACGAGCAGTACTTC.

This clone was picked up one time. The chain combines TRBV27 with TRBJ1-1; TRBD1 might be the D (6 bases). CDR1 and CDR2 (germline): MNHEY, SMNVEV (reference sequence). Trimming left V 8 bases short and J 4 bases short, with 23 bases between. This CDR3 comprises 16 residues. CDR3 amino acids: CASRSWPGGAGTEAFF. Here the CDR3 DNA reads TGTGCCAGCCGAAGTTGGCCCGGGGGGGCTGGCACTGAAGCTTTCTTT.